Following are 10 T cell receptor beta chains from one sample sequenced in a study of T cell clonality in common variable immunodeficiency. The protocol was immunoSEQ multiplex PCR, while the TCRdb copy is restricted to in-frame clones and leaves out a portion. This sample has 30,000 to 40,000 clones, each found more than once. Sequenced material: peripheral blood mononuclear cells. Receptor source: a person aged 18-70 years in good health.

This clone was detected many times. A junction end diverges from the germline sequence, so it may reflect a read error. The sequenced fragment ends 3 residues before the CDR3 boundary, so the rest is inferred from the germline J gene. The chain employs TRBV4-2 and TRBJ1-5, with D possibly TRBD1 on 5 matching bases. Per germline, CDR1 LGHNA and CDR2 YNFKEQ. The length of the CDR3 is 17 residues. The DNA read from the CDR3 is TGCGCCAGCAGCCAAGACTGGAGCCAGGGCAAAAATCAGCCC. Translating it yields CASSQDWSQGKNQP. In full, the CDR3 is CASSQDWSQGKNQPQHF.

This clone has ten or more counts. Sequencing ends 3 residues short of the CDR3 end; the germline J gene provides the rest. J is TRBJ2-7 and V is TRBV7-9; TRBD1 might be the D (6 bases). The CDR3 totals 15 residues. V lost 5 bases and J lost 1, with 15 bases in between. Per the germline V gene, CDR1 is SEHNR and CDR2 is FQNEAQ (reference sequence). The CDR3 bases that were read are TGTGCCAGCAGCCTCATTCAGGGGAGTTCCTACGAG. It codes for CASSLIQGSSYE. The CDR3 reads in full as CASSLIQGSSYEQYF.

This clone was detected many times. Read coverage stops 3 residues before the CDR3 terminus; the germline J gene supplies the remainder. V usage is TRBV10-2 and J usage is TRBJ2-2, with a tentative D call TRBD1 (5 bases). This CDR3 has 11 amino acids. Per germline, CDR1 WSHSY and CDR2 SAAADI. Between the trimmed V and J ends, which lost 6 bases and 7 bases, there was a span of 6 bases. The DNA read from the CDR3 is TGCGCCAGCAGACAGGACGGGGAG. Residues: CASRQDGE. The full CDR3 is CASRQDGELFF.

This clone was counted many times. The CDR3 bases that were read are TGTGCCAGCAGCCGGGACACTGAAGAGACC. Translated, it gives CASSRDTEET. The whole CDR3 protein reads CASSRDTEETQYF. The chain links TRBV14 to TRBJ2-5, with a tentative D call TRBD1 (6 bases). The read finishes 3 residues shy of the CDR3 end, and the germline J gene is used to complete it. Germline values: CDR1 SGHDN, CDR2 FVKESK. The CDR3 extends over 13 amino acids. Trimming removed 4 bases from V and 3 bases from J, with 9 bases in between.

This clone came up many times. The missing CDR3 end, 3 residues past where the read stops, is filled in from the germline J gene. The J gene is TRBJ2-1, the V gene TRBV20-1; no definite D call. Trimming took off 3 bases at V and 0 bases at J, with 12 bases between the two ends. CDR1 is DFQATT and CDR2 is SNEGSKA in the germline V gene (reference sequence). The CDR3 length is 15 residues. The sequenced CDR3 bases are TGCAGTGCTAGCATGGGCCCCGCCTCCTACAATGAG. It yields the protein CSASMGPASYNE. The complete CDR3 protein is CSASMGPASYNEQFF.

Many counts were recorded for this clone. The CDR3 goes on 3 residues after the read ends, and that part is filled in from the germline J gene. The chain has TRBV7-3 and TRBJ2-3; possible D gene TRBD2, 5 bases. Germline-derived CDR1 and CDR2 are SGHTA and FQGTGA. This CDR3 has 13 amino acids. Trimming cost V 5 bases and J 2 bases, with 8 bases left between them. The CDR3 spells CASSPGNTDTQYF. The part of the CDR3 DNA that was read is TGTGCCAGCAGCCCGGGGAACACAGATACG.

This clone was seen ten or more times. The read falls 3 residues short of the CDR3 end, and the missing part is taken from the germline J gene. The chain joins TRBV19 to TRBJ1-2; maybe TRBD1 (6 bases). CDR1 is LNHDA and CDR2 is SQIVND in the germline V gene (reference sequence). V gave up 3 bases and J gave up 1 base, with 12 bases separating them. This CDR3 region has 15 residues. The CDR3: CASSIWDTINYGYTF. The sequenced part of the CDR3 DNA is TGTGCCAGTAGTATTTGGGACACAATTAACTATGGC.

This clone has at least ten counts. With the read ending 3 residues before the CDR3 end, the germline J gene is used to fill in that end. The chain employs TRBV20-1 and TRBJ2-3; the D is unclear. The CDR3 covers 12 residues. Per the germline V gene, CDR1 is DFQATT and CDR2 is SNEGSKA (reference sequence). The sequenced part of the CDR3 DNA is TGCAGTGCTAGTCAGAACCAAGAGACG. Its translation is CSASQNQET. The entire CDR3 protein is CSASQNQETQYF.

This clone was recorded a few times. The CDR3 is cut off 3 residues early in the read; its end comes from the germline J gene. V is TRBV18 and J is TRBJ2-3; D not resolved. CDR3 size: 14 residues. Per the germline V gene, CDR1 is KGHSH and CDR2 is LQKENI. This CDR3 reads CASSDALSNQPQYF. CDR3 DNA, as far as it was read: TGTGCCAGCTCGGATGCTCTTAGCAATCAGCCG. Full variable domain (missing parts from reference TRBV18 and TRBJ2-3): NAGVMQNPRHLVRRRGQEARLRCSPMKGHSHVYWYRQLPEEGLKFMVYLQKENIIDESGMPKERFSAEFPKEGPSILRIQQVVRGDSAAYFCASSDALSNQPQYFGPGTRLTVL.

This clone was picked up many times. The read gets to within 3 residues of the CDR3 end, and the germline J gene fills in the rest. The chain has TRBV6-2 or TRBV6-3 and TRBJ1-1; D call uncertain. Germline CDR1 MNHEY, CDR2 SVGEGT. The CDR3 length is 13 residues. V lost 4 bases, J lost 1 base, and 7 bases lay in between. The DNA read from the CDR3 is TGTGCCAGCAGTTTTGGGCAGAACACTGAA. Protein sequence: CASSFGQNTE. The CDR3 reads in full as CASSFGQNTEAFF.